This T cell receptor beta chain was identified in a study of cytomegalovirus exposure and HLA in healthy donors. Profiled with immunoSEQ multiplex PCR; TCRdb holds only in-frame clones, not every one. This sample carries some 170,000 clones, roughly 90% of them seen once, and the ten largest clones take 10% to 13%. CDR1 is SGHRS and CDR2 is YFSETQ in the germline V gene. The CDR3 runs to 14 residues. V was clipped by 4 bases and J by 5 bases; unmatched bases: 7. Sequenced: PBMCs. This TCR came from a young woman in good health and CMV-seropositive. The chain has TRBV5-1 and TRBJ2-5; TRBD2 aligns across 8 bases. The CDR3 protein is CASSLGLAGETQYF. The CDR3 nucleotides are TGCGCCAGCAGCCTCGGACTAGCCGGGGAGACCCAGTACTTC. The variable domain in full, with the rest retrieved from reference TRBV5-1 and TRBJ2-5, is KAGVTQTPRYLIKTRGQQVTLSCSPISGHRSVSWYQQTPGQGLQFLFEYFSETQRNKGNFPGRFSGRQFSNSRSEMNVSTLELGDSALYLCASSLGLAGETQYFGPGTRLLVL.